Here is one TCR beta chain with its context. This sample is drawn from a study of T cell responses to AZD1222 COVID-19 vaccine. Data came from immunoSEQ multiplex PCR; TCRdb stores just in-frame clones and leaves some out. This table holds some 140,000 clones, 70% to 90% found once. The sequencing here drew on peripheral blood, taken 28 days after the second AZD1222 dose. The clonotype comes from an adult who received the AZD1222 COVID-19 vaccine.

The DNA of the CDR3 is TGTGCCAGCAGTTACTCGGGCAGTAGCAATCAGCCCCAGCATTTT. It specifies CASSYSGSSNQPQHF. This sequence joins TRBV6-5 and TRBJ1-5, with D hard to call. Germline V lookup: CDR1 MNHEY, CDR2 SVGAGI. Trimming left V 0 bases short and J 0 bases short, with 6 bases between. This CDR3 contains 15 residues.